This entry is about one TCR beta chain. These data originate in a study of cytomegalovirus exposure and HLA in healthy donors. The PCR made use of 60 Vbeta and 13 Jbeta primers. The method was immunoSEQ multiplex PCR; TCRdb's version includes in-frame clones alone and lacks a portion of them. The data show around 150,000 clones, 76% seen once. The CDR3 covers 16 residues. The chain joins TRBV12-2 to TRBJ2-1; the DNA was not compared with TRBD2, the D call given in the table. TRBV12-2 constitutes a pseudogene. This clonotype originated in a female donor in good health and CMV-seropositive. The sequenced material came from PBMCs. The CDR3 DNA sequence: TGTGCAAGCAGCCCGGGACTAGCGGGAAGATACAATGAGCAGTTCTTC. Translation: CASSPGLAGRYNEQFF.